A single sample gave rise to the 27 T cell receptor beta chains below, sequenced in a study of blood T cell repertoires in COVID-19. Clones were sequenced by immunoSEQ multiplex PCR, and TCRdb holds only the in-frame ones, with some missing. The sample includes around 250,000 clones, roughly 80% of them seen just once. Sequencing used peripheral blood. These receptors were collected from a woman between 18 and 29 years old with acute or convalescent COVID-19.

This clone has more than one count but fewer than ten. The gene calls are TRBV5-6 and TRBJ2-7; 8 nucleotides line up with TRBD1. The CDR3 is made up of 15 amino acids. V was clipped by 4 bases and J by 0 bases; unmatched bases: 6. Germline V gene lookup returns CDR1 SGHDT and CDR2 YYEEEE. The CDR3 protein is CASSVRGHASYEQYF. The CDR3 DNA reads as TGTGCCAGCAGCGTCAGGGGGCATGCCTCCTACGAGCAGTACTTC.

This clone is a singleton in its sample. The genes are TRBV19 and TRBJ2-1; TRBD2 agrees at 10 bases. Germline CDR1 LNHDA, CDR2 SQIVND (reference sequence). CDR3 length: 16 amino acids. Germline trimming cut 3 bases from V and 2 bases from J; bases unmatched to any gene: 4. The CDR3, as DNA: TGTGCCAGTAGTATCAGCGGGAGGGCCCCCTACAATGAGCAGTTCTTC. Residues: CASSISGRAPYNEQFF.

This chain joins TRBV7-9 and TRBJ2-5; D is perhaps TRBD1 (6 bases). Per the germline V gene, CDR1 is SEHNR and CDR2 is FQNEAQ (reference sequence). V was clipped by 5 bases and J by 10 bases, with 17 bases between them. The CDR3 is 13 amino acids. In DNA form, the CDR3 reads TGTGCCAGCAGCCCCCAAGGACAGTTTAGCCAGTACTTC. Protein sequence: CASSPQGQFSQYF.

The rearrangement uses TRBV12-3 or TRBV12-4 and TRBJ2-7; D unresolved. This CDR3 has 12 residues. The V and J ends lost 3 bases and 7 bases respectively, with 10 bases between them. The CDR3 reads CASSFMLREQYF. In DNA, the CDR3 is TGTGCCAGCAGTTTTATGCTGCGGGAGCAGTACTTC.

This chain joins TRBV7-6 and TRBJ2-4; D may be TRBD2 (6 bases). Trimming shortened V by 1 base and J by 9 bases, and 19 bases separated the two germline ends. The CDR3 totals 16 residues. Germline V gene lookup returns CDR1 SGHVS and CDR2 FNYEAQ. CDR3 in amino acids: CASSLGRGWDSGIQYF. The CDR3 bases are TGTGCCAGCAGCTTAGGGCGGGGCTGGGATAGCGGCATTCAGTACTTC.

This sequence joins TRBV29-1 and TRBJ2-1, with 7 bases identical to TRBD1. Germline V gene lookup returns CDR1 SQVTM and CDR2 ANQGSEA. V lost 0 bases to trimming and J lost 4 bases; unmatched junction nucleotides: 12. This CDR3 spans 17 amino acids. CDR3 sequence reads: CSVEDNPQGYGYNEQFF. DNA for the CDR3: TGCAGCGTTGAAGATAACCCACAGGGGTATGGGTACAATGAGCAGTTCTTC.

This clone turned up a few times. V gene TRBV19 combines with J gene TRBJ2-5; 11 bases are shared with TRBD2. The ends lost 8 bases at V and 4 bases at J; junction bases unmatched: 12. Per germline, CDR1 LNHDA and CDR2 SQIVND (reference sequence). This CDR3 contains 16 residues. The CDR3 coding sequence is TGTGCCAGTCGCCCGTGGGGGACTAGCGGTTTAGAGACCCAGTACTTC. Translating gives CASRPWGTSGLETQYF.

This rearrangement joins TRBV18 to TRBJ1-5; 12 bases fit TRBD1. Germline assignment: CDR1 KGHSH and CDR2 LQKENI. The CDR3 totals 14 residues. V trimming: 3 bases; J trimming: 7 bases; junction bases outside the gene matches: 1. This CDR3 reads CASSPGTGGQPQHF. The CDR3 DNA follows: TGTGCCAGCTCACCGGGGACAGGGGGCCAGCCCCAGCATTTT.

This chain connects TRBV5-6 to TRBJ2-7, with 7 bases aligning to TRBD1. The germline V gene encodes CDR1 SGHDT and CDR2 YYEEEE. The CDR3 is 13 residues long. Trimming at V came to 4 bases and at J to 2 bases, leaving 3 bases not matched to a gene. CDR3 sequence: CASSLGGPYEQYF. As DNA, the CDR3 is TGTGCCAGCAGCCTAGGGGGCCCCTACGAGCAGTACTTC.

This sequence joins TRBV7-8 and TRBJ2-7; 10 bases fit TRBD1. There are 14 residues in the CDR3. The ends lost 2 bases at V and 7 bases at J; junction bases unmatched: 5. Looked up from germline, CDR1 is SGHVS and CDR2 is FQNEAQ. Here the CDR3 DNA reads TGTGCCAGCAGCTTAAGACAGGGGGCGGGGGAGCAGTACTTC. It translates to CASSLRQGAGEQYF.

The CDR3 loop reads CASSTIRGLAGGGDEQFF. In nucleotides, the CDR3 is TGTGCCAGCAGCACCATCAGGGGTCTAGCGGGAGGTGGCGATGAGCAGTTCTTC. The rearrangement links TRBV6-2 or TRBV6-3 to TRBJ2-1, with 11 positions matching TRBD2. Trimming took 6 bases from V and 8 from J; bases not matched to a gene: 18. The CDR3 has 18 residues. Germline CDR1 is MNHEY and CDR2 is SVGEGT.

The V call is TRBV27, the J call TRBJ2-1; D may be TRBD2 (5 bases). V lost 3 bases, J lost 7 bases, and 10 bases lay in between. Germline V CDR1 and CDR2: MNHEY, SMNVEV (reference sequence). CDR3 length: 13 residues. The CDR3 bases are TGTGCCAGCAGTTTGATGACTACAAATGAGCAGTTCTTC. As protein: CASSLMTTNEQFF.

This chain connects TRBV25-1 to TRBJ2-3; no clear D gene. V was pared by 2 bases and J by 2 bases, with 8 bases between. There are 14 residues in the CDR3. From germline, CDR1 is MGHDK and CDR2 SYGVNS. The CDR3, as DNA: TGTGCCAGCAGTGAACTTATATACACAGATACGCAGTATTTT. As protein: CASSELIYTDTQYF.

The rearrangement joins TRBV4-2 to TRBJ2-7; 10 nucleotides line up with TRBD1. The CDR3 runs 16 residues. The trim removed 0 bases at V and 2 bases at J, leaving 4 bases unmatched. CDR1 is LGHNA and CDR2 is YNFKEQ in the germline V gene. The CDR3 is CASSQDRDRGAYEQYF. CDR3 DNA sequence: TGTGCCAGCAGCCAAGACCGGGACAGGGGCGCCTACGAGCAGTACTTC.

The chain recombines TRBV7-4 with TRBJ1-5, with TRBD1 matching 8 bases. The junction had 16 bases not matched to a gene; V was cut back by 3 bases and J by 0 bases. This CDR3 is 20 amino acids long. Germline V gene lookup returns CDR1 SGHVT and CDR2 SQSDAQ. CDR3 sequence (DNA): TGTGCCAGCAGCTTGGGAACCGACAGGGGTAAGAAGAATAGCAATCAGCCCCAGCATTTT. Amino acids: CASSLGTDRGKKNSNQPQHF.

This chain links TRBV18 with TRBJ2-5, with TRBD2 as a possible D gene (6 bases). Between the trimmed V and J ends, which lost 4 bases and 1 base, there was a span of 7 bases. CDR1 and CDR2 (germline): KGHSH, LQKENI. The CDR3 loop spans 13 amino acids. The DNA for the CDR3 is TGTGCCAGCTCACAGCGGGCCCAAGAGACCCAGTACTTC. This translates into CASSQRAQETQYF.

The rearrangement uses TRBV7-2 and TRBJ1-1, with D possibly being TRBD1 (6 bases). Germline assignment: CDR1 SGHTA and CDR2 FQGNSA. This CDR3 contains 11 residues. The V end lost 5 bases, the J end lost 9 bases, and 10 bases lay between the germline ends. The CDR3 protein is CASSGGIQAFF. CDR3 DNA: TGTGCCAGCAGCGGGGGCATTCAAGCTTTCTTT.

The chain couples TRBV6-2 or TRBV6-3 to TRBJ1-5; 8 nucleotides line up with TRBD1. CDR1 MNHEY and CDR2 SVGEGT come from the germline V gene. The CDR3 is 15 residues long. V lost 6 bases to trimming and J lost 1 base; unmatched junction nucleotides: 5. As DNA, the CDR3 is TGTGCCAGCAGCAAGGGGGACAGGAGCAATCAGCCCCAGCATTTT. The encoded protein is CASSKGDRSNQPQHF.

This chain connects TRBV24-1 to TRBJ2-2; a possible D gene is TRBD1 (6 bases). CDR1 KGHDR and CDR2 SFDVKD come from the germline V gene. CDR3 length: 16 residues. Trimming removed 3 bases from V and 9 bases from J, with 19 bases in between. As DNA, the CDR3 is TGTGCCACCAGTGATGGGTCAGGGGCGCGAGACCGGGAGCTGTTTTTT. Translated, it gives CATSDGSGARDRELFF.

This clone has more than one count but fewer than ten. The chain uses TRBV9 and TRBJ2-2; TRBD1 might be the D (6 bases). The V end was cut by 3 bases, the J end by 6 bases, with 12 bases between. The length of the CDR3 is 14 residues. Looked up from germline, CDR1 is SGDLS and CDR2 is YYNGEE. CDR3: CASSGGQLAGELFF. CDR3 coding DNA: TGTGCCAGCAGCGGAGGACAGCTCGCCGGGGAGCTGTTTTTT.

This CDR3 reads CASSPGGGAGTEAFF. In DNA, the CDR3 is TGTGCCAGCTCACCAGGAGGGGGGGCAGGCACTGAAGCTTTCTTT. The gene calls are TRBV18 and TRBJ1-1; possible D gene TRBD1, 6 bases. Trimming left V 2 bases short and J 4 bases short, with 14 bases between. Per the germline V gene, CDR1 is KGHSH and CDR2 is LQKENI. The CDR3 has 15 amino acids.

CDR3 amino acids: CASSLLSGLLEQYF. CDR3 sequence (DNA): TGTGCCAGCAGCTTGTTGTCGGGGTTGCTCGAGCAGTACTTC. The rearrangement uses TRBV5-5 and TRBJ2-7, with D possibly matching TRBD2 (5 bases). The CDR3 length is 14 residues. The germline gives CDR1 SGHKS, CDR2 YYEKEE (reference sequence). V was pared by 1 base and J by 6 bases, with 14 bases between.

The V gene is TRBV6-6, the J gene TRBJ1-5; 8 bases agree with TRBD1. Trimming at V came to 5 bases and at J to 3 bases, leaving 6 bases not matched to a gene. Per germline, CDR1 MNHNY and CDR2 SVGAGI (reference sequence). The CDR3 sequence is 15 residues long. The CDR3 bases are TGTGCCAGCAGTAACGGACAGGGCCCCAATCAGCCCCAGCATTTT. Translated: CASSNGQGPNQPQHF.

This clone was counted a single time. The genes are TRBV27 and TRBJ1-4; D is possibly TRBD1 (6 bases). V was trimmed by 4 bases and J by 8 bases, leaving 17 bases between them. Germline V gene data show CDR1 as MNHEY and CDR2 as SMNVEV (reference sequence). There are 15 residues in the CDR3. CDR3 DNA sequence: TGTGCCAGCAGTTCAGAACAGGGTCTTTGGGAAAAACTGTTTTTT. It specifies CASSSEQGLWEKLFF. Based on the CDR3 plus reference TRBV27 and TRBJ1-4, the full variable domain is EAQVTQNPRYLITVTGKKLTVTCSQNMNHEYMSWYRQDPGLGLRQIYYSMNVEVTDKGDVPEGYKVSRKEKRNFPLILESPSPNQTSLYFCASSSEQGLWEKLFFGSGTQLSVL.

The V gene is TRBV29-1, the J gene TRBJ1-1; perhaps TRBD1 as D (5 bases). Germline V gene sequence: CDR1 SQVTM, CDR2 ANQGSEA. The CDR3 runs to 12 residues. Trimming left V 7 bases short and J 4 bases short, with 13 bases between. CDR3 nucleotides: TGCAGCGGTGGGGACTTTGGCACTGAAGCTTTCTTT. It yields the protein CSGGDFGTEAFF.

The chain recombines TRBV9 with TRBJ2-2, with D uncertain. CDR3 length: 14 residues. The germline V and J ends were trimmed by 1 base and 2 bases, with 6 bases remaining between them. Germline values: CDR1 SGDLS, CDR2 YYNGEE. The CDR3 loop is CASSVLDNTGELFF. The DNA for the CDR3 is TGTGCCAGCAGCGTACTAGACAACACCGGGGAGCTGTTTTTT. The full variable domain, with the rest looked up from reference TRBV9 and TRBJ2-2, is DSGVTQTPKHLITATGQRVTLRCSPRSGDLSVYWYQQSLDQGLQFLIQYYNGEERAKGNILERFSAQQFPDLHSELNLSSLELGDSALYFCASSVLDNTGELFFGEGSRLTVL.

CDR3 DNA: TGTGCCAGCAGCTTAGAGGGCAGGGCGTATGGCTACACCTTC. It specifies CASSLEGRAYGYTF. V is TRBV7-2 and J is TRBJ1-2; D possibly corresponds to TRBD1 (5 bases). Germline assignment: CDR1 SGHTA and CDR2 FQGNSA. The CDR3 covers 14 residues. V was clipped by 1 base and J by 5 bases, with 11 bases between them.